One sample yielded the 3 T cell receptor beta chains listed below, sequenced in a study of high-grade serous ovarian cancer treatment subgroups. Tumor samples were obtained before definitive surgery or chemotherapy. Here immunoSEQ multiplex PCR was the method, and the copy in TCRdb shows in-frame clones only, minus some. Of 4,000 or so clones in the sample, over 70% were seen once. Material: tumor tissue. These receptor sequences come from a human donor with high-grade serous ovarian cancer.

The rearrangement links TRBV5-1 to TRBJ2-7; 12 positions agree with TRBD1. This CDR3 contains 13 residues. Trimming at V came to 4 bases and at J to 9 bases, leaving 5 bases not matched to a gene. Germline values: CDR1 SGHRS, CDR2 YFSETQ. In DNA, the CDR3 is TGCGCCAGCAGCGCCGGGACAGGGGGCGCGCAGTACTTC. It is translated as CASSAGTGGAQYF.

The chain employs TRBV19 and TRBJ1-4, with 8 bases lining up with TRBD1. V lost 6 bases and J lost 8; bases outside the gene matches: 11. The CDR3 spans 15 residues. Germline V CDR1 and CDR2: LNHDA, SQIVND (reference sequence). The CDR3 bases are TGTGCCAGTAGCCGGGGACAGGCCGAGGGGGAAAAACTGTTTTTT. Translation: CASSRGQAEGEKLFF.

V is TRBV7-9 and J is TRBJ2-1, with TRBD1 matching 10 bases. Germline assignment: CDR1 SEHNR and CDR2 FQNEAQ (reference sequence). The V gene end was trimmed by 3 bases and the J gene end by 5 bases; junction bases not matched to a gene: 13. This CDR3 spans 18 amino acids. The CDR3 DNA reads as TGTGCCAGCAGCTTTCCGGGACAGGGGTTTTCTTTCCACAATGAGCAGTTCTTC. It yields the protein CASSFPGQGFSFHNEQFF.